The rows below give T cell receptor beta chains drawn from one sample of a study of blood T cell repertoires in COVID-19. Profiling relied on immunoSEQ multiplex PCR, and the TCRdb table lists in-frame clones only, not all of them. The table includes 55,000 to 85,000 clones, around 87% detected once. Sequences were obtained from peripheral blood. Receptors originate from a human donor in a cohort sampled during active COVID-19. CDR3s include the opening cysteine and the closing phenylalanine or tryptophan. Each record gives: D gene, J gene, clone size, V gene, CDR3 length, CDR3 DNA, CDR3 protein. D genes are given only for firm matches. Only some rows state a clone size, as once, few, many or a class for expanded clones.

d_gene: -
j_gene: TRBJ1-2
abundance: -
v_gene: TRBV5-4
len: 13
CDR3nt: TGTGCCAGCAGCTTGGCGGGGATTGATGGCTACACCTTC
CDR3aa: CASSLAGIDGYTF

d_gene: TRBD1
j_gene: TRBJ1-1
abundance: -
v_gene: TRBV5-1
len: 13
CDR3nt: TGCGCCAGCAGCCCGGGACAGGCTCTTGAAGCTTTCTTT
CDR3aa: CASSPGQALEAFF

d_gene: -
j_gene: TRBJ2-3
abundance: -
v_gene: TRBV4-2
len: 22
CDR3nt: TGTGCCAGCAGCCAAGGGAGTATAACGAAACGAATCTTAGGGACTAGCACAGATACGCAGTATTTT
CDR3aa: CASSQGSITKRILGTSTDTQYF

d_gene: -
j_gene: TRBJ1-6
abundance: -
v_gene: TRBV9
len: 15
CDR3nt: TGTGCCAGCAGCCCCTCGGACGGGAGTAACTCACCCCTCCACTTT
CDR3aa: CASSPSDGSNSPLHF

d_gene: TRBD2
j_gene: TRBJ2-2
abundance: -
v_gene: TRBV5-1
len: 16
CDR3nt: TGCGCCAGCAGCTTTGGGACTACTTATAACACCGGGGAGCTGTTTTTT
CDR3aa: CASSFGTTYNTGELFF

d_gene: TRBD2
j_gene: TRBJ2-1
abundance: -
v_gene: TRBV18
len: 16
CDR3nt: TGTGCCAGCTCACCTATGACTAGCGGGGGGGCCGGGGAGCAGTTCTTC
CDR3aa: CASSPMTSGGAGEQFF

d_gene: TRBD2
j_gene: TRBJ2-5
abundance: once
v_gene: TRBV6-5
len: 12
CDR3nt: TGTGCCAGCACCGAGGGGTCTAGCGGGGGGGACTTC
CDR3aa: CASTEGSSGGDF

d_gene: -
j_gene: TRBJ1-3
abundance: once
v_gene: TRBV15
len: 17
CDR3nt: TGTGCCACCAGCAGAGATCCACGACAACTCTCTGGAAACACCATATATTTT
CDR3aa: CATSRDPRQLSGNTIYF

d_gene: TRBD2
j_gene: TRBJ2-1
abundance: -
v_gene: TRBV2
len: 16
CDR3nt: TGTGCCAGCAGTGAATGGGTAGCGGGGGATTACAATGAGCAGTTCTTC
CDR3aa: CASSEWVAGDYNEQFF

d_gene: TRBD2
j_gene: TRBJ2-3
abundance: once
v_gene: TRBV7-3
len: 15
CDR3nt: TGTGCCAGCAGCCGGACTAGCTACGGCACAGATACGCAGTATTTT
CDR3aa: CASSRTSYGTDTQYF

d_gene: -
j_gene: TRBJ2-6
abundance: once
v_gene: TRBV5-6
len: 15
CDR3nt: TGTGCCAGCAGCTTGGGGCTTGCTGGGGCCAACGTCCTGACTTTC
CDR3aa: CASSLGLAGANVLTF

d_gene: -
j_gene: TRBJ1-2
abundance: -
v_gene: TRBV18
len: 16
CDR3nt: TGTGCCAGCTCACCGCCCCCGGGACGGGGACAATACGGCTACACCTTC
CDR3aa: CASSPPPGRGQYGYTF

d_gene: TRBD1
j_gene: TRBJ1-1
abundance: -
v_gene: TRBV11-2
len: 16
CDR3nt: TGTGCCAGCAGCTTAGTTTCTGCGCGGCAGGACAGGGGAACTTTCTTT
CDR3aa: CASSLVSARQDRGTFF

d_gene: TRBD1
j_gene: TRBJ1-5
abundance: -
v_gene: TRBV29-1
len: 16
CDR3nt: TGCAGCGTTGTTTTAGGGACAGCAGGTAATTATCAGCCCCAGCATTTT
CDR3aa: CSVVLGTAGNYQPQHF

d_gene: -
j_gene: TRBJ2-3
abundance: -
v_gene: TRBV4-2
len: 15
CDR3nt: TGTGCCAGCAGCCAAGTTGGGGCCAACACAGATACGCAGTATTTT
CDR3aa: CASSQVGANTDTQYF

d_gene: TRBD2
j_gene: TRBJ2-7
abundance: -
v_gene: TRBV28
len: 13
CDR3nt: TGTGCCAGCGCGGGCGGGGGGGACTACGAGCAGTACTTC
CDR3aa: CASAGGGDYEQYF

d_gene: -
j_gene: TRBJ2-5
abundance: -
v_gene: TRBV29-1
len: 10
CDR3nt: TGCAGCGTTGGGAGGGAGACCCAGTACTTC
CDR3aa: CSVGRETQYF

d_gene: -
j_gene: TRBJ2-7
abundance: -
v_gene: TRBV19
len: 15
CDR3nt: TGTGCCAGTAGTAAGGGAACTGGGAGCTCCTACGAGCAGTACTTC
CDR3aa: CASSKGTGSSYEQYF

d_gene: -
j_gene: TRBJ1-5
abundance: -
v_gene: TRBV27
len: 16
CDR3nt: TGTGCCAGCAGTTTATCTGGGCTCCCGGTTCCTCAGCCCCAGCATTTT
CDR3aa: CASSLSGLPVPQPQHF

d_gene: -
j_gene: TRBJ1-4
abundance: -
v_gene: TRBV2
len: 12
CDR3nt: TGTGCCAGCGGCGGTATAGGTGAAAAACTGTTTTTT
CDR3aa: CASGGIGEKLFF

d_gene: -
j_gene: TRBJ2-4
abundance: many
v_gene: TRBV6-2/TRBV6-3
len: 13
CDR3nt: TGTGCCAGCAGCTCCAGCAGCCAGGCCATTCAGTACTTC
CDR3aa: CASSSSSQAIQYF

d_gene: TRBD2
j_gene: TRBJ2-2
abundance: once
v_gene: TRBV10-3
len: 15
CDR3nt: TGTGCCATCAGAGGAAGCGGGGGTAACACCGGGGAGCTGTTTTTT
CDR3aa: CAIRGSGGNTGELFF

d_gene: TRBD1
j_gene: TRBJ1-2
abundance: -
v_gene: TRBV5-1
len: 14
CDR3nt: TGCGCCAGCAGCGAGACAGGGTCCTCCTATGGCTACACCTTC
CDR3aa: CASSETGSSYGYTF

d_gene: -
j_gene: TRBJ1-2
abundance: -
v_gene: TRBV11-2
len: 12
CDR3nt: TGTGCCAGCAGCTTAGGAGGGTATGGCTACACCTTC
CDR3aa: CASSLGGYGYTF

d_gene: TRBD1
j_gene: TRBJ1-6
abundance: -
v_gene: TRBV7-9
len: 15
CDR3nt: TGTGCCAGCAGCCCACAGGGGGCGCCGAATTCACCCCTCCACTTT
CDR3aa: CASSPQGAPNSPLHF

d_gene: TRBD2
j_gene: TRBJ2-7
abundance: -
v_gene: TRBV15
len: 15
CDR3nt: TGTGCCACCAGCAGAGGGATTAGCGGGGGGTACGAGCAGTACTTC
CDR3aa: CATSRGISGGYEQYF

d_gene: -
j_gene: TRBJ2-1
abundance: -
v_gene: TRBV18
len: 16
CDR3nt: TGTGCCAGCTCACGGACGACTAGTGCCACGACAAATGAGCAGTTCTTC
CDR3aa: CASSRTTSATTNEQFF

d_gene: TRBD2
j_gene: TRBJ2-7
abundance: -
v_gene: TRBV6-5
len: 16
CDR3nt: TGTGCCAGCAGTTACAGAGGGGGGACTAGCGAAGTCGAGCAGTACTTC
CDR3aa: CASSYRGGTSEVEQYF

d_gene: TRBD2
j_gene: TRBJ2-1
abundance: -
v_gene: TRBV7-2
len: 18
CDR3nt: TGTGCCAGCAGCTTAGTCGGGTCCGGGACTAGGAAATACAATGAGCAGTTCTTC
CDR3aa: CASSLVGSGTRKYNEQFF

d_gene: TRBD1
j_gene: TRBJ1-2
abundance: -
v_gene: TRBV4-3
len: 18
CDR3nt: TGCGCCAGCAGCCAATTCCGGGACAGGGGTGTCCCGAACTATGGCTACACCTTC
CDR3aa: CASSQFRDRGVPNYGYTF

d_gene: TRBD2
j_gene: TRBJ2-7
abundance: -
v_gene: TRBV4-3
len: 15
CDR3nt: TGCGCCAGCAGCAGAATAGCGGGGGCGGACTACGAGCAGTACTTC
CDR3aa: CASSRIAGADYEQYF

d_gene: -
j_gene: TRBJ2-3
abundance: -
v_gene: TRBV12-5
len: 12
CDR3nt: TGTGCTAGTGCTTTCTTCACAGATACGCAGTATTTT
CDR3aa: CASAFFTDTQYF

d_gene: TRBD1
j_gene: TRBJ1-2
abundance: -
v_gene: TRBV25-1
len: 18
CDR3nt: TGTGCCAGCAGTGCCAGATCCGGGACAGGCGCCACTTACTATGGCTACACCTTC
CDR3aa: CASSARSGTGATYYGYTF

d_gene: TRBD1
j_gene: TRBJ2-7
abundance: -
v_gene: TRBV6-6
len: 14
CDR3nt: TGTGCCAGCAGGACAGGGGGCCCACGGAACGAGCAGTACTTC
CDR3aa: CASRTGGPRNEQYF

d_gene: TRBD1
j_gene: TRBJ1-5
abundance: -
v_gene: TRBV2
len: 17
CDR3nt: TGTGCCAGCAGTGTGGGACAGGGTACTTTGGGCAATCAGCCCCAGCATTTT
CDR3aa: CASSVGQGTLGNQPQHF

d_gene: -
j_gene: TRBJ2-7
abundance: -
v_gene: TRBV27
len: 15
CDR3nt: TGTGCCAGCAGTTTCAACGGCCCGACTTCCTACGAGCAGTACTTC
CDR3aa: CASSFNGPTSYEQYF

d_gene: -
j_gene: TRBJ1-6
abundance: -
v_gene: TRBV7-9
len: 16
CDR3nt: TGTGCCAGCAGCCCCTCAGGTACAGGGCATAATTCACCCCTCCACTTT
CDR3aa: CASSPSGTGHNSPLHF

d_gene: -
j_gene: TRBJ1-1
abundance: -
v_gene: TRBV6-5
len: 12
CDR3nt: TGTGCCAGCAGTTCACAGGGTACTGAAGCTTTCTTT
CDR3aa: CASSSQGTEAFF

d_gene: -
j_gene: TRBJ1-3
abundance: -
v_gene: TRBV10-3
len: 16
CDR3nt: TGTGCCATCAGTGGTCCCAGACAGGCATCTGGAAACACCATATATTTT
CDR3aa: CAISGPRQASGNTIYF

d_gene: -
j_gene: TRBJ1-1
abundance: -
v_gene: TRBV5-6
len: 13
CDR3nt: TGTGCCAGCAGCCGGGAATGGAACACTGAAGCTTTCTTT
CDR3aa: CASSREWNTEAFF

d_gene: -
j_gene: TRBJ2-3
abundance: -
v_gene: TRBV4-1
len: 13
CDR3nt: TGCGCCAGCAGCCCCACGATGGGCGATACGCAGTATTTT
CDR3aa: CASSPTMGDTQYF

d_gene: TRBD1
j_gene: TRBJ1-6
abundance: -
v_gene: TRBV12-3/TRBV12-4
len: 13
CDR3nt: TGTGCCAGTAAACAGGGGAGTGAATCACCCCTCCACTTT
CDR3aa: CASKQGSESPLHF

d_gene: -
j_gene: TRBJ2-1
abundance: -
v_gene: TRBV28
len: 12
CDR3nt: TGTGCCAGCGGGATTACCGGGACTCTCATGTTCTTC
CDR3aa: CASGITGTLMFF

d_gene: -
j_gene: TRBJ2-7
abundance: -
v_gene: TRBV19
len: 12
CDR3nt: TGTGCCAGCTCCACAGGAGACTACGAGCAGTACTTC
CDR3aa: CASSTGDYEQYF

d_gene: -
j_gene: TRBJ2-5
abundance: -
v_gene: TRBV18
len: 13
CDR3nt: TGTGCCAGCTCACCACCGGTCGGGGAGACCCAGTACTTC
CDR3aa: CASSPPVGETQYF

d_gene: -
j_gene: TRBJ2-4
abundance: once
v_gene: TRBV5-6
len: 16
CDR3nt: TGTGCCAGCAGCTTGGGAGGTCCGGGAGCCAAAAACATTCAGTACTTC
CDR3aa: CASSLGGPGAKNIQYF